Below, one TCR beta chain is given with its context. Its antigen is unknown. Preparation of the TCRbeta library was carried out with unique molecular identifiers. TCRdb re-called the PCR reads with MiXCR, one entry per CDR3 protein. The sample comprises approximately 98,000 distinct CDR3 sequences, around 6.4% of which are singletons, and 20% to 25% rests with the top ten. V lost 0 bases, J lost 0 bases, and 8 bases lay in between. This CDR3 is 15 amino acids long. The V gene's germline CDR1 is SGHTS and CDR2 YDEGEE. The sample originates from a study of T-cell reconstitution after alpha-beta-depleted transplantation in children. Study results and limitations: One year after transplant, T-cell counts and diversity came mostly from newly produced T cells.

Source: PBMCs, mostly from graft donor cells, taken 360 days after TCRalphabeta/CD19-depleted stem cell transplant. The chain recombines TRBV5-8 with TRBJ2-3; the D gene is possibly TRBD1 (6 bases). The sequence came from a male patient between 2 and 9 years old who had a stem cell transplant for acute lymphoblastic leukemia, so the T cells may come from the graft donor. Here the CDR3 DNA reads TGTGCCAGCAGCTTGGGACAGGCTAGCACAGATACGCAGTATTTT. The encoded protein is CASSLGQASTDTQYF. Drawing the rest from reference TRBV5-8 and TRBJ2-3, the complete variable domain is EAGVTQSPTHLIKTRGQQATLRCSPISGHTSVYWYQQALGLGLQFLLWYDEGEERNRGNFPPRFSGRQFPNYSSELNVNALELEDSALYLCASSLGQASTDTQYFGPGTRLTVL.